The source of this T cell receptor (beta chain) is a study of blood T cell repertoires in COVID-19. Study at large: Collection of acute and convalescent COVID-19 samples took place in the United States, Italy and Spain. PBMCs, B-cell-depleted T cells, or T cells were the source of the cDNA or gDNA that made up the material.

This CDR3 has 15 amino acids. V lost 5 bases to trimming and J lost 0 bases, with 11 bases between them. Looked up from germline, CDR1 is LNHDA and CDR2 is SQIVND (reference sequence). Under the authors' procedure: Amplification with reference gene primers provided the estimates of nucleated cell counts. TCRdb keeps only in-frame clones here, not all; method: immunoSEQ multiplex PCR. V and J calls and clone size follow that table, whereas D and trimming were derived from the DNA. The table lists approximately 300,000 clones, more than 85% of them singletons. The source material was peripheral blood. This clonotype originated in a man aged 30 to 39 with acute or convalescent COVID-19. This chain links TRBV19 with TRBJ2-1, with D unclear. The CDR3 nucleotides are TGTGCCAGTAGTTCACAGATTAGCTCCTACAATGAGCAGTTCTTC. It translates to CASSSQISSYNEQFF.